This passage covers 22 T cell receptor beta chains from one sample sequenced in a study of cytomegalovirus exposure and HLA in healthy donors. In the PCR, 60 Vbeta and 13 Jbeta primers were used. This table comes from immunoSEQ multiplex PCR, and its TCRdb copy is limited to in-frame clones, with some not included. This table has some 100,000 clones, under 80% appearing once. The sequenced material came from PBMCs. These receptors all stem from a woman between 45 and 65 years old in good health and CMV-seropositive.

The chain is built from TRBV7-9 and TRBJ1-2; D call uncertain. V was trimmed by 1 base and J by 6 bases, leaving 15 bases between them. In germline, CDR1 is SEHNR, CDR2 FQNEAQ (reference sequence). The CDR3 runs 15 residues. CDR3 DNA: TGTGCCAGCAGCTTAGTAGTCGAGAATCTAGATGGCTACACCTTC. Amino acids: CASSLVVENLDGYTF.

In its sample, this clone was seen once. The chain employs TRBV7-9 and TRBJ2-5; D not certain. V gave up 5 bases and J gave up 11 bases, with 15 bases separating them. The germline V gene encodes CDR1 SEHNR and CDR2 FQNEAQ (reference sequence). The CDR3 covers 12 residues. CDR3 sequence reads: CASSPPTLQQYF. In nucleotides, the CDR3 is TGTGCCAGCAGCCCACCGACACTTCAGCAGTACTTC.

The chain couples TRBV15 to TRBJ1-4; maybe TRBD1 (5 bases). The CDR3 loop spans 15 amino acids. Trimming stripped 3 bases from V and 4 bases from J, with 12 bases between. The germline gives CDR1 LNHNV, CDR2 YYDKDF (reference sequence). The CDR3 loop is CATSSGDLGNEKLFF. The CDR3 nucleotides read TGTGCCACCAGCAGTGGGGACTTGGGTAATGAAAAACTGTTTTTT.

This clone was detected only a few times. V is TRBV7-3 and J is TRBJ2-2; the D gene is possibly TRBD2 (5 bases). Germline V lookup: CDR1 SGHTA, CDR2 FQGTGA. The CDR3 extends over 13 amino acids. V was shortened by 6 bases and J by 7 bases, with 12 bases between the two germline ends. The CDR3 here is CASSRARGGELFF. The CDR3 DNA is TGTGCCAGCAGTCGGGCCCGGGGCGGGGAGCTGTTTTTT. Filled out from reference TRBV7-3 and TRBJ2-2, the complete variable domain reads GAGVSQTPSNKVTEKGKYVELRCDPISGHTALYWYRQSLGQGPEFLIYFQGTGAADDSGLPNDRFFAVRPEGSVSTLKIQRTERGDSAVYLCASSRARGGELFFGEGSRLTVL.

The chain employs TRBV9 and TRBJ1-1; possible D gene TRBD1, 5 bases. Trimming removed 0 bases from V and 4 bases from J, with 7 bases in between. Germline V gene lookup returns CDR1 SGDLS and CDR2 YYNGEE. This CDR3 region has 13 residues. Here the CDR3 DNA reads TGTGCCAGCAGCGTAGGTACAGGCACTGAAGCTTTCTTT. Amino acid sequence: CASSVGTGTEAFF.

A note on this clone: A junction boundary mismatches the germline segment, possibly from a read error. The chain is built from TRBV7-7 and TRBJ2-5, with TRBD2 identical over 7 bases. The CDR3 sequence is 13 residues long. Germline CDR1 is SSHAT and CDR2 is FNYEAQ (reference sequence). The CDR3 region has the DNA TGTGCTAGCAGCTTAGGTCGGGGGGACGCCATCAACTTC. Its protein product is CASSLGRGDAINF.

This clone has more than one count but fewer than ten. The V gene is TRBV5-5, the J gene TRBJ1-1, with a possible D match to TRBD1 (5 bases). V was clipped by 4 bases and J by 3 bases, with 10 bases between them. Germline CDR1 is SGHKS and CDR2 is YYEKEE (reference sequence). The CDR3 loop spans 13 amino acids. The DNA of the CDR3 is TGTGCCAGCAGCCTACAGGCGGACACTGAAGCTTTCTTT. Amino acids: CASSLQADTEAFF. Full variable domain (remainder filled in from reference TRBV5-5 and TRBJ1-1): DAGVTQSPTHLIKTRGQQVTLRCSPISGHKSVSWYQQVLGQGPQFIFQYYEKEERGRGNFPDRFSARQFPNYSSELNVNALLLGDSALYLCASSLQADTEAFFGQGTRLTVV.

This clone was found once. In DNA form, the CDR3 reads TGTGCCAGCAGCCCTGGGACTAGCGGCAATGAGCAGTTCTTC. It specifies CASSPGTSGNEQFF. The chain combines TRBV9 with TRBJ2-1; 11 bases align to TRBD2. The CDR3 runs 14 residues. The germline CDR1 and CDR2 sequences are SGDLS and YYNGEE. With V trimmed by 4 bases and J by 6 bases, 3 bases remained unmatched.

This clone was seen once. The chain uses TRBV4-1 and TRBJ1-2, with TRBD1 identical over 7 bases. The V gene's germline CDR1 is MGHRA and CDR2 YSYEKL. Unmatched junction bases numbered 7, after V lost 4 bases and J lost 2 bases. The CDR3 totals 15 residues. The CDR3: CASSPRDSFNYGYTF. DNA for the CDR3: TGCGCCAGCAGCCCCCGGGACAGTTTCAACTATGGCTACACCTTC.

This clone was observed once. Here the CDR3 DNA reads TGCGCCAGCAGCTTGGAGGCGGCAGGGCAAGAGACCCAGTACTTC. Amino acids: CASSLEAAGQETQYF. The chain recombines TRBV5-1 with TRBJ2-5, with D maybe TRBD1 (5 bases). CDR1 SGHRS and CDR2 YFSETQ come from the germline V gene. V shed 0 bases and J shed 2 bases, with 11 bases lying between them. The CDR3 covers 15 residues.

This clone was detected once. Germline and junction disagree at one end, which may indicate a read error. The chain joins TRBV6-1 to TRBJ2-2, with D maybe TRBD2 (5 bases). The CDR3 covers 13 residues. Germline CDR1 and CDR2: MNHNS and SASEGT. CDR3 sequence: CASSSGNSGELFF. In nucleotides, the CDR3 is TGTGCCAGCAGTTCCGGGAACTCCGGGGAGCTGTTTTTT.

The rearrangement uses TRBV6-1 and TRBJ2-5, with 8 bases fitting TRBD2. The CDR3 runs 16 residues. V trimming: 2 bases; J trimming: 1 base; junction bases outside the gene matches: 6. Looked up from germline, CDR1 is MNHNS and CDR2 is SASEGT. Here the CDR3 reads CASSELRGVSQETQYF. DNA of the CDR3: TGTGCCAGCAGTGAACTGCGGGGGGTTTCCCAAGAGACCCAGTACTTC.

The V and J genes are TRBV7-2 and TRBJ2-3; 9 positions match TRBD1. The ends lost 3 bases at V and 3 bases at J; junction bases unmatched: 7. Germline values: CDR1 SGHTA, CDR2 FQGNSA. The CDR3 spans 16 residues. Here the CDR3 reads CASSFLTQGATDTQYF. CDR3 DNA sequence: TGTGCCAGCAGCTTTCTCACACAGGGGGCGACAGATACGCAGTATTTT. Variable domain in full (rest from reference TRBV7-2 and TRBJ2-3): GAGVSQSPSNKVTEKGKDVELRCDPISGHTALYWYRQSLGQGLEFLIYFQGNSAPDKSGLPSDRFSAERTGGSVSTLTIQRTQQEDSAVYLCASSFLTQGATDTQYFGPGTRLTVL.

This clone was observed a few times. The chain recombines TRBV2 with TRBJ2-3; no clear D. Germline loops: CDR1 SNHLY, CDR2 FYNNEI. Trimming left V 2 bases short and J 8 bases short, with 11 bases between. This CDR3 is 13 amino acids long. The CDR3 reads CASSESPTGTQYF. The DNA for the CDR3 is TGTGCCAGCAGTGAATCCCCTACCGGTACGCAGTATTTT.

The table lists this clone with a few counts. The J gene is TRBJ1-3, the V gene TRBV7-9; 8 nucleotides line up with TRBD1. After removal of 2 bases from V and 4 bases from J, the junction contained 4 bases not matched to a gene. The CDR3 is made up of 15 amino acids. The germline CDR1 and CDR2 sequences are SEHNR and FQNEAQ (reference sequence). This CDR3 is CASSLLQGGGNTIYF. CDR3 DNA sequence: TGTGCCAGCAGCTTACTACAGGGGGGCGGAAACACCATATATTTT.

This chain links TRBV5-5 with TRBJ2-1, with D perhaps TRBD1 (6 bases). Germline V gene sequence: CDR1 SGHKS, CDR2 YYEKEE (reference sequence). V was shortened by 0 bases and J by 8 bases, with 15 bases between the two germline ends. CDR3 length: 15 amino acids. The CDR3 loop is CASSLVGAWVYEQFF. CDR3 sequence (DNA): TGTGCCAGCAGCTTGGTGGGGGCGTGGGTTTATGAGCAGTTCTTC.

This clone is a singleton in its sample. The chain couples TRBV6-1 to TRBJ1-2, with TRBD1 matching 11 bases. V was clipped by 7 bases and J by 6 bases; unmatched bases: 10. This CDR3 comprises 15 residues. Germline lookup yields CDR1 MNHNS and CDR2 SASEGT. For the CDR3, the DNA is TGTGCCAGCACGTACGGAGGGGGACAGGGGGATGGCTACACCTTC. Its protein is CASTYGGGQGDGYTF.

This clone was recorded a few times. The chain is built from TRBV6-1 and TRBJ1-5; 9 positions match TRBD1. Germline CDR1 is MNHNS and CDR2 is SASEGT. The CDR3 runs 14 residues. V shed 9 bases and J 4 bases; nucleotides not matched to a gene: 7. The DNA for the CDR3 is TGTGCCAGTCATAAGACAGGGGGTAATCAGCCCCAGCATTTT. This gives the protein CASHKTGGNQPQHF.

V gene TRBV5-6 combines with J gene TRBJ2-6, with D perhaps TRBD1 (5 bases). CDR3 size: 17 residues. CDR1 is SGHDT, CDR2 YYEEEE, per germline. The V end lost 1 base, the J end lost 0 bases, and 11 bases lay between the germline ends. The CDR3 here is CASSLYRTSSGANVLTF. In DNA form, the CDR3 reads TGTGCCAGCAGCTTGTACAGGACATCCTCTGGGGCCAACGTCCTGACTTTC.

The chain employs TRBV11-3 and TRBJ2-7, with 7 bases that match TRBD1. Germline CDR1 and CDR2: SGHNT and YENEEA. The V segment lost 5 bases and the J segment 9 bases; nucleotides outside the gene matches: 7. The CDR3 loop spans 12 amino acids. CDR3 loop: CASSPDRARQYF. The CDR3 nucleotides are TGTGCCAGCAGCCCCGACAGGGCGAGGCAGTACTTC. Based on the CDR3 plus reference TRBV11-3 and TRBJ2-7, the full variable domain is EAGVVQSPRYKIIEKKQPVAFWCNPISGHNTLYWYLQNLGQGPELLIRYENEEAVDDSQLPKDRFSAERLKGVDSTLKIQPAELGDSAVYLCASSPDRARQYFGPGTRLTVT.

This clone has only one observation. J is TRBJ1-2 and V is TRBV5-1; 10 bases align to TRBD1. J gave up 8 bases and V 4 bases, and 8 bases lay outside the gene matches. Per germline, CDR1 SGHRS and CDR2 YFSETQ. The CDR3 is 14 residues long. Here the CDR3 DNA reads TGCGCCAGCAGCCCGGGACAGGGGAGCGGGGGCTACACCTTC. Protein: CASSPGQGSGGYTF.

This chain uses TRBV18 with TRBJ1-2, with D possibly being TRBD1 (5 bases). The germline CDR1 and CDR2 sequences are KGHSH and LQKENI. V lost 2 bases, J lost 6 bases, and 16 bases lay in between. This CDR3 is 15 amino acids long. CDR3 DNA sequence: TGTGCCAGCTCACCAGGTGGAGACAGTGGGGATGGCTACACCTTC. This gives the protein CASSPGGDSGDGYTF.